Here is one T cell receptor beta chain with its context. Source study methods: Amplification of reference gene primers was used by the study to estimate nucleated cell counts. TCRdb's copy holds only in-frame clones and misses some; the assay was immunoSEQ multiplex PCR. Clone size and V and J calls were adopted from that table, with D and trimming inferred from the DNA. The data hold about 120,000 clones, with roughly 90% observed a single time. Recruited during active infection, patients (from Seattle) were subsequently followed longitudinally. The CDR3 is made up of 14 amino acids. V lost 3 bases and J lost 2; bases outside the gene matches: 1. This sample is part of a study of blood T cell repertoires in COVID-19. Across the whole study: COVID-19 samples, acute and convalescent, were from the United States, Italy and Spain. PBMCs, B-cell-depleted T cells, or T cells provided the cDNA or gDNA that made up the material.

The sequence came from a woman between 55 and 75 years old with COVID-19, enrolled during active disease. The chain employs TRBV5-3 and TRBJ1-5, with 8 bases that match TRBD1. TRBV5-3 is filed as an ORF, its function uncertain. The sequenced material came from peripheral blood. In DNA form, the CDR3 reads TGTGCCAGAAGCTGGGACAGGCGCAATCAGCCCCAGCATTTT. Protein: CARSWDRRNQPQHF.